These T cell receptor beta chains were read from a single sample in a study of T cell changes during pregnancy in multiple sclerosis. Produced via immunoSEQ multiplex PCR; TCRdb's table is partial and in-frame only. The repertoire includes some 61,000 clones, more than 80% of them detected once, and around 0.89% sits in the top ten. The sample in question was peripheral blood, obtained in the second trimester of pregnancy. The receptor set was obtained from a female donor with multiple sclerosis, enrolled in a pregnancy study. CDR3s include the opening cysteine and the closing phenylalanine or tryptophan. The order of the fields is V gene, D gene, J gene, clone size, CDR3 DNA, CDR3 protein. The D gene is left open where the match is weak. A clone size is listed for some rows: how often the clone was seen (once, few, many), or a class if it is expanded.

>TRBV9|TRBD1|TRBJ1-1|.
TGTGCCAGCAGCCCCCAGGGGGTTCGCACTGAAGCTTTCTTT
CASSPQGVRTEAFF
>TRBV5-4|TRBD1|TRBJ1-1|.
TGTGCCAGCAGCGTAGTGCAGGGGGTTGAAGCTTTCTTT
CASSVVQGVEAFF
>TRBV9|.|TRBJ2-2|.
TGTGCCAGCAGCGTAGCCAGCGGGAACACCGGGGAGCTGTTTTTT
CASSVASGNTGELFF
>TRBV5-4|TRBD2|TRBJ2-3|.
TGTGCCAGCAGCTTGGTAGCGGGGGGTAGCACAGATACGCAGTATTTT
CASSLVAGGSTDTQYF
>TRBV7-3|.|TRBJ2-2|many
TGTGCCAGCAGCTTAAGGCCGACCGGGGAGCTGTTTTTT
CASSLRPTGELFF
>TRBV14|.|TRBJ2-3|.
TGTGCCAGCAGCCAAGCCCCTAGACTCCCCCATACGCAGTATTTT
CASSQAPRLPHTQYF
>TRBV5-4|.|TRBJ1-6|few
TGTGCCAGCAGCTTAGCAGGGCCGCCTTCACCCCTCCACTTT
CASSLAGPPSPLHF
>TRBV9|TRBD1|TRBJ2-7|.
TGTGCCAGCAGCGTGGGGGGGACAGGGCCCCCCTACGAGCAGTACTTC
CASSVGGTGPPYEQYF
>TRBV6-6|.|TRBJ2-1|.
TGTGCCAGCACCCTGGGTGGAGTCAATGAGCAGTTCTTC
CASTLGGVNEQFF
>TRBV11-2|.|TRBJ2-7|once
TGTGCCAGCAGCTTAGTCGGGACAAAGACCTACGAGCAGTACTTC
CASSLVGTKTYEQYF
>TRBV2|.|TRBJ2-7|.
TGTGCCAGCAGGGTGAGAGGCGAGCAGTACTTC
CASRVRGEQYF
>TRBV6-5|.|TRBJ1-6|.
TGTGCCAGCAGTTACTCGACGGGGGAGGGTTCACCCCTCCACTTT
CASSYSTGEGSPLHF
>TRBV30|TRBD1|TRBJ1-4|.
TGTGCCTGGAGGGGACAGGGCTATAGTAATGAAAAACTGTTTTTT
CAWRGQGYSNEKLFF
>TRBV2|.|TRBJ2-2|.
TGTGCCAGCAGTGGGCCACAGGGGAACACCGGGGAGCTGTTTTTT
CASSGPQGNTGELFF
>TRBV7-9|TRBD1|TRBJ1-6|.
TGTGCCAGCAGCCTCCTCGGGACAGGGGATTCACCCCTCCACTTT
CASSLLGTGDSPLHF
>TRBV10-3|TRBD1|TRBJ2-7|.
TGTGCCATCAGTTGGACAGGGGGCCGTCTAGGCGAGCAGTACTTC
CAISWTGGRLGEQYF
>TRBV7-3|TRBD2|TRBJ2-2|.
TGTGCCAGCAGCTTAGGAGCGGGGGGGCCTAAGGACACCGGGGAGCTGTTTTTT
CASSLGAGGPKDTGELFF
>TRBV5-1|TRBD1|TRBJ2-1|.
TGCGCCAGCAGCTGGGCCGGGACAGGGGGGAGTGAGCAGTTCTTC
CASSWAGTGGSEQFF
>TRBV25-1|.|TRBJ1-2|.
TGTGCCAGCAGTGAGGAGGTTAAGGGGGGGGACTACACCTTC
CASSEEVKGGDYTF
>TRBV6-5|.|TRBJ1-2|.
TGTGCCAGCAGTTACGGCGACAGGTTTAACTATGGCTACACCTTC
CASSYGDRFNYGYTF
>TRBV15|.|TRBJ1-5|.
TGTGCCACCAGCCAACCCTCCTTCGGTCAGCCCCAGCATTTT
CATSQPSFGQPQHF
>TRBV7-9|TRBD1|TRBJ1-2|.
TGTGCCAGCAGCTTCGGACAGGGCAGTGACTATGGCTACACCTTC
CASSFGQGSDYGYTF
>TRBV6-1|.|TRBJ1-1|medium-sized
TGTGCCAGCAGTGAAAGCGCCGAGAGGACTGAAGCTTTCTTT
CASSESAERTEAFF
>TRBV6-1|.|TRBJ2-1|.
TGTGCCAGCAGTGAAGGGTCTATACCCTCCTACAATGAGCAGTTCTTC
CASSEGSIPSYNEQFF
>TRBV2|TRBD1|TRBJ1-5|.
TGTGCCAGCAACCGGGACAGGGATCAGCCCCAGCATTTT
CASNRDRDQPQHF